This T cell receptor beta chain was observed in a study of blood T cell repertoires in COVID-19 (dated by TCRdb to the early 2020s). At the level of the whole study: Samples covering the acute and convalescent phases of COVID-19 were provided by collaborators in the United States, Italy and Spain. Nearly every sample came with metadata listing a de-identified subject ID, COVID-19 status, age in years and sex. The material from the prospective study consisted of cDNA or gDNA derived from T cells, B-cell-depleted T cells, or PBMCs. The samples were drawn from the first 160 participants of the ongoing ImmuneRACE study and from 1,254 subjects provided by 6 global collaborators. A freely available public database, intended as a resource for researchers studying the immune response to SARS-CoV-2, is where the repertoires were released. HLA class I and class II types, where available, came from metadata supplied by the sample provider rather than from assay-based typing. Subjects who had been exposed to COVID-19, were actively infected with it, or had recovered from it provided the deeply sampled blood TCRbeta repertoires that made up the dataset.

This clone was observed a single time. Its antigen is still unknown. Base quality data are lacking; no much larger clone is found one base away. The collaborating institutions used their own protocols to collect whole blood in K2EDTA tubes. For TCRbeta analysis, collaborators shipped samples in one of three forms: frozen whole blood, isolated PBMCs, or DNA extracted from either of those sample types. Overall study results and their limits: The quantity of clinical and demographic metadata differed by source and by participant and was supplied without curation.

Reading the germline V gene gives CDR1 SGHDT and CDR2 YYEEEE. The CDR3 covers 12 residues, taking in both the cysteine and the phenylalanine. Only the CDR3 region is kept as DNA, spanning 36 bases read in frame from base 1. Relative to germline, V is 5 bases shorter and J is 6 bases shorter, with 10 bases between their ends. TCRbeta CDR3 regions were amplified from genomic DNA using the immunoSEQ Assay, a bias-controlled multiplex PCR. The paper's data handling went like this. The number of nucleated cells in each sample was estimated from the amplification of reference gene primers within the assay. To quantify the absolute abundance of each unique TCRbeta CDR3 rearrangement, sequence reads were collapsed and filtered. Productive Simpson clonality was computed per sample as the square root of Simpson's diversity index over productive rearrangements. This is the immuneACCESS table as TCRdb keeps it, with only in-frame sequences that have V and J called. A part of the clones is gone; compared with another copy, unresolved V genes explain less than half, and the rest is unexplained. Clone size and V and J calls were adopted from that table, with D and trimming inferred from the DNA. Counted in this sample were around 110,000 clones; 90% of them appeared once. The top ten constitute roughly 1.9% of the sample.

The specimen was peripheral blood. The TCR sequence derives from a human donor with active COVID-19. The donor label of this sample is uncertain. In this chain, TRBV5-6 is recombined with TRBJ2-3; there is no confident call for the D gene. The nucleotide sequence is TGTGCCAGCAGGGTACTACGGGATACGCAGTATTTT. The translation is CASRVLRDTQYF.